The 15 T cell receptor beta chains presented below share a single source sample, sequenced in a study of T cells in Graves' hyperthyroidism and ophthalmopathy. TCR beta CDR3 regions were amplified from RNA. TCR CDR3 regions were first amplified by RT-PCR with HTBI primers. TCRdb reprocessed the multiplex PCR reads with MiXCR, giving one entry per CDR3 protein. The repertoire holds around 350,000 distinct CDR3 sequences, with roughly 19% as singletons. The source material was blood. These receptors were taken from a woman aged 18 to 35 with Graves' hyperthyroidism.

This clonotype was seen more than once but under ten times. The chain has TRBV6-2 or TRBV6-3 and TRBJ2-3; D is undetermined. The CDR3 contains 14 residues. Per the germline V gene, CDR1 is MNHEY and CDR2 is SVGEGT. V gave up 7 bases and J gave up 3 bases, with 14 bases separating them. As DNA, the CDR3 is TGTGCCAGCACCCCTAGAGTAAAAACAGATACGCAGTATTTT. Translation: CASTPRVKTDTQYF.

Regarding this clonotype: An end of the junction does not agree with germline; a read error may underlie this. The rearrangement joins TRBV19 to TRBJ2-7; D could derive from TRBD1 or TRBD2 (6 bases each). The CDR3 contains 14 residues. Germline loops: CDR1 LNHDA, CDR2 SQIVND (reference sequence). The DNA for the CDR3 is TGTGCCAGTAGCCATACGCTTGGGGGGCTGCTTGTTAACTTC. Its protein is CASSHTLGGLLVNF.

The rearrangement uses TRBV15 and TRBJ2-7, with a tentative D call TRBD1 (5 bases). Trimming pared 0 bases from V and 7 bases from J, leaving 10 bases between. Germline loops: CDR1 LNHNV, CDR2 YYDKDF (reference sequence). This CDR3 has 13 amino acids. CDR3 residues: CATSRDQGSEQYF. Here the CDR3 DNA reads TGTGCCACCAGCAGAGATCAGGGATCGGAGCAGTACTTC. The entire variable domain, with the rest obtained from reference TRBV15 and TRBJ2-7, is as follows: DAMVIQNPRYQVTQFGKPVTLSCSQTLNHNVMYWYQQKSSQAPKLLFHYYDKDFNNEADTPDNFQSRRPNTSFCFLDIRSPGLGDTAMYLCATSRDQGSEQYFGPGTRLTVT.

This clonotype was picked up a small number of times. The chain combines TRBV15 with TRBJ2-5, with 12 nucleotides matching TRBD2. The CDR3 contains 20 residues. J was trimmed by 2 bases and V by 0 bases; bases with no gene match: 13. CDR1 and CDR2 (germline): LNHNV, YYDKDF (reference sequence). DNA for the CDR3: TGTGCCACCAGCAGAGATTATGGGCTAGCGGGGGGGCCTAGACAAGAGACCCAGTACTTC. The encoded protein is CATSRDYGLAGGPRQETQYF.

Ten or more counts support this clonotype. At one end the junction does not follow the germline gene, possibly because of a read error. V usage is TRBV11-1 and J usage is TRBJ1-3; D uncertain. Germline CDR1 reads SGHAT; CDR2 reads FQDESV (reference sequence). The CDR3 totals 13 residues. The CDR3 coding sequence is TGTGCCAGCAGCTTAGCGGCTGGAAACACCATATGTTTT. As protein: CASSLAAGNTICF.

This clonotype was seen a handful of times. The chain uses TRBV5-1 and TRBJ1-1; D may be TRBD1 (5 bases). Trimming took off 4 bases at V and 3 bases at J, with 19 bases between the two ends. The CDR3 covers 16 residues. Germline V gene data show CDR1 as SGHRS and CDR2 as YFSETQ. The CDR3 is CASSPNPRGRDTEAFF. The CDR3 nucleotides are TGCGCCAGCAGCCCAAACCCCCGGGGACGGGACACTGAAGCTTTCTTT.

In this sample, this clonotype turned up many times. The chain is built from TRBV28 and TRBJ2-7; D may correspond to TRBD1 or TRBD2 (5 bases each). The germline CDR1 and CDR2 sequences are MDHEN and SYDVKM. The CDR3 consists of 12 residues. Trimming removed 6 bases from V and 4 bases from J, with 10 bases in between. CDR3 sequence reads: CASRVEGYEQYF. The CDR3, as DNA: TGTGCCAGCAGGGTCGAGGGGTACGAGCAGTACTTC.

This clonotype came up many times. The V call is TRBV7-3, the J call TRBJ2-2; 8 bases are a match to TRBD1. This CDR3 comprises 16 residues. In germline, CDR1 is SGHTA, CDR2 FQGTGA. Trimming took 0 bases from V and 7 from J; bases not matched to a gene: 7. The CDR3 DNA reads as TGTGCCAGCAGCTTAACGTGGGCAGGGGGCGGCGGGGAGCTGTTTTTT. Its protein is CASSLTWAGGGGELFF. Combining the CDR3 with reference TRBV7-3 and TRBJ2-2 gives the whole variable domain GAGVSQTPSNKVTEKGKYVELRCDPISGHTALYWYRQSLGQGPEFLIYFQGTGAADDSGLPNDRFFAVRPEGSVSTLKIQRTERGDSAVYLCASSLTWAGGGGELFFGEGSRLTVL.

A few counts support this clonotype. One end of the junction fails to match germline, which may point to a read error. V is TRBV7-9 and J is TRBJ1-1; TRBD1 might be the D (6 bases). The CDR3 is 13 residues long. Germline V gene lookup returns CDR1 SEHNR and CDR2 FQNEAQ (reference sequence). CDR3 sequence reads: CASSLEGGTEACF. CDR3 bases: TGTGCCAGCAGCCTGGAGGGGGGAACTGAAGCTTGCTTT. Variable domain in full (rest from reference TRBV7-9 and TRBJ1-1): DTGVSQNPRHKITKRGQNVTFRCDPISEHNRLYWYRQTLGQGPEFLTYFQNEAQLEKSRLLSDRFSAERPKGSFSTLEIQRTEQGDSAMYLCASSLEGGTEACFGQGTRLTVV.

With respect to this clonotype: A much larger clone differs from this one at a single base, so this may be a read error. The chain carries TRBV6-4 and TRBJ1-1; TRBD1 is a possible D gene (5 bases). The length of the CDR3 is 15 residues. V was clipped by 8 bases and J by 4 bases, with 20 bases between them. CDR1 and CDR2 from the germline V gene are MRHNA and SNTAGT. CDR3 bases: TGTGCCAGCGCCCCGTCTAGCGGGGGAGGCACTGAAGCTTTCTTT. Translating gives CASAPSSGGGTEAFF.

The table lists this clonotype with many counts. The chain employs TRBV7-2 and TRBJ1-2; a possible D gene is TRBD1 (6 bases). Trimming stripped 5 bases from V and 3 bases from J, with 13 bases between. The CDR3 loop spans 14 amino acids. Germline CDR1 SGHTA, CDR2 FQGNSA. CDR3 amino acids: CASSPGKGDYGYTF. CDR3 DNA sequence: TGTGCCAGCAGCCCGGGGAAGGGGGACTATGGCTACACCTTC.

The sample holds one count of this clonotype. Since a much larger clone is just one base distant, this may be a read error. Here the CDR3 omits its conserved ending phenylalanine or tryptophan, so a read error is the likely source. The J gene is TRBJ1-5, the V gene TRBV6-5; TRBD1 is a possible D gene (5 bases). V dropped 4 bases and J dropped 2 bases, with 15 bases sitting between them. Per the germline V gene, CDR1 is MNHEY and CDR2 is SVGAGI. CDR3 length: 16 amino acids. Here the CDR3 reads CASSFQGKWGNQPQHV. The CDR3, as DNA: TGTGCCAGCAGTTTCCAGGGAAAGTGGGGCAATCAGCCCCAGCATGTT.

This clonotype was recorded at least ten times. This chain links TRBV12-5 with TRBJ2-6, with TRBD1 as a possible D gene (6 bases). Trimming stripped 4 bases from V and 2 bases from J, with 12 bases between. This CDR3 is built from 16 residues. Germline CDR1 and CDR2: LGHNT and FRNRAP. CDR3 sequence: CASGSTTGTGANVLTF. The DNA for the CDR3 is TGTGCTAGTGGTTCAACCACAGGGACTGGGGCCAACGTCCTGACTTTC.

Many counts were recorded for this clonotype. The chain has TRBV7-9 and TRBJ1-2, with 10 nucleotides matching TRBD1. From germline, CDR1 is SEHNR and CDR2 FQNEAQ (reference sequence). CDR3 length equals 14 residues. V shed 4 bases, J shed 6 bases, and the junction held 5 bases outside the gene matches. The DNA of the CDR3 is TGTGCCAGCAGCTCTCCGGGACAGGGGAATGGCTACACCTTC. Amino acids: CASSSPGQGNGYTF.

In its sample, this clonotype was seen a few times. The chain couples TRBV11-3 to TRBJ2-5, with TRBD2 matching 7 bases. The germline V gene encodes CDR1 SGHNT and CDR2 YENEEA. The CDR3 runs to 16 residues. V lost 4 bases to trimming and J lost 4 bases; unmatched junction nucleotides: 12. CDR3 in amino acids: CASSSRQTSKGETQYF. The CDR3 nucleotides read TGTGCCAGCAGCTCCCGACAGACTAGCAAGGGAGAGACCCAGTACTTC. The full variable domain, with the rest looked up from reference TRBV11-3 and TRBJ2-5, is EAGVVQSPRYKIIEKKQPVAFWCNPISGHNTLYWYLQNLGQGPELLIRYENEEAVDDSQLPKDRFSAERLKGVDSTLKIQPAELGDSAVYLCASSSRQTSKGETQYFGPGTRLLVL.